This TCR beta chain was recorded in a study of shared clonotypes between healthy human individuals. Study conclusions and caveats: Among several donors, roughly 5% of naive CD4 clonotypes were found in common. Memory subsets generally showed smaller estimated richness than naive subsets did.

In the authors' workflow: ImmunoSEQ junction-only sequences lacked quality scores, so their filtering differed. Assay: immunoSEQ multiplex PCR; the TCRdb copy retains only in-frame clones and omits some. D and trimming were read from the DNA, whereas the V and J calls and clone size are those reported in that table. The repertoire holds about 680,000 clones, with approximately 90% as singletons. Terminally differentiated effector memory CD45RA+ cells were excluded from the naive CD8 cells, which were CD45RO-negative and positively selected for CCR7. Everyone who donated was a Caucasian adult who lived in Nashville, Tennessee. Details on this clone: Its antigen is as yet unknown.

Trimming cost V 0 bases and J 4 bases, with 13 bases left between them. The CDR3 sequence is 15 residues long. Germline CDR1 is SGHAT and CDR2 is FQDESV (reference sequence). The sequencing sample was made of naive CD8+ T cells sorted from blood. The chain carries TRBV11-1 and TRBJ2-7; D not certain. This TCR was sampled from a man aged 25 to 45 in good health. The CDR3 DNA reads as TGTGCCAGCAGCTTAGCGCTCGGTATGGATTACGAGCAGTACTTC. This translates into CASSLALGMDYEQYF. The variable domain in full, completed from reference TRBV11-1 and TRBJ2-7, reads EAEVAQSPRYKITEKSQAVAFWCDPISGHATLYWYRQILGQGPELLVQFQDESVVDDSQLPKDRFSAERLKGVDSTLKIQPAELGDSAMYLCASSLALGMDYEQYFGPGTRLTVT.